These T cell receptor beta chains were read from a single sample in a study of blood T cell repertoires in COVID-19. This table comes from immunoSEQ multiplex PCR, and its TCRdb copy is limited to in-frame clones, with some not included. The sample lists hundreds of thousands of clones; 75% to 90% were seen once. The sequencing sample was made of PBMCs or T cells enriched from blood (not recorded which). The receptors derive from a woman between 25 and 40 years old who had been exposed to COVID-19. CDR3s include the opening cysteine and the closing phenylalanine or tryptophan. Fields, in order: clone size, V gene, D gene, J gene, CDR3 DNA, CDR3 protein. The D gene is left open where the match is weak. Clone size is not always given. Where it is, it says once, few, many or a class for expanded clones.

size: .; V: TRBV15; D: .; J: TRBJ1-1; DNA: TGTGCCACCAGCAGAGAGAGTGCCATTGAAGCTTTCTTT; CDR3: CATSRESAIEAFF
size: .; V: TRBV5-4; D: .; J: TRBJ2-5; DNA: TGTGCCAGCAGCTTGGAAGTGGGCACCCAAGAGACCCAGTACTTC; CDR3: CASSLEVGTQETQYF
size: .; V: TRBV7-9; D: .; J: TRBJ2-3; DNA: TGTGCCAGCAGCTTAGCAGGCGTTGGGGCCACAGATACGCAGTATTTT; CDR3: CASSLAGVGATDTQYF
size: .; V: TRBV15; D: TRBD2; J: TRBJ2-4; DNA: TGTGCCACCAGCAGAGATCGAGGACTAGCGGGGGCGTTCTCCAAAAACATTCAGTACTTC; CDR3: CATSRDRGLAGAFSKNIQYF
size: .; V: TRBV6-2/TRBV6-3; D: .; J: TRBJ2-5; DNA: TGTGCCAGCAGTTTCGTCACATTACAAGAGACCCAGTACTTC; CDR3: CASSFVTLQETQYF
size: .; V: TRBV12-3/TRBV12-4; D: .; J: TRBJ1-6; DNA: TGTGCCAGCAGTTTACAGAAGAATTCACCCCTCCACTTT; CDR3: CASSLQKNSPLHF
size: once; V: TRBV2; D: TRBD1; J: TRBJ1-1; DNA: TGTGCCAGCAGACCCGGGACAGCCAGGAACACTGAAGCTTTCTTT; CDR3: CASRPGTARNTEAFF
size: .; V: TRBV5-6; D: TRBD2; J: TRBJ2-1; DNA: TGTGCCAGCAGCTTGACTAGCGGGGACCACAATGAGCAGTTCTTC; CDR3: CASSLTSGDHNEQFF
size: .; V: TRBV24-1; D: .; J: TRBJ2-3; DNA: TGTGCCACCAGTGAAGCGTCCTTCGGCACAGATACGCAGTATTTT; CDR3: CATSEASFGTDTQYF
size: .; V: TRBV6-5; D: .; J: TRBJ1-1; DNA: TGTGCCAGCAGTTACTGGGCGGGGGACAACACTGAAGCTTTCTTT; CDR3: CASSYWAGDNTEAFF
size: .; V: TRBV3-1/TRBV3-2; D: TRBD2; J: TRBJ2-1; DNA: TGTGCCAGCTCTATAGGGAGCGGGGGATACAATGAGCAGTTCTTC; CDR3: CASSIGSGGYNEQFF
size: once; V: TRBV6-4; D: .; J: TRBJ2-3; DNA: TGTGCCAGCAGTGAGGATCAGGGGGATACGCAGTATTTT; CDR3: CASSEDQGDTQYF
size: once; V: TRBV6-1; D: TRBD1; J: TRBJ2-7; DNA: TGTGCCAGCAGTGACGGGACAGGGTCTTACGAGCAGTACTTC; CDR3: CASSDGTGSYEQYF
size: once; V: TRBV3-1/TRBV3-2; D: .; J: TRBJ2-3; DNA: TGTGCCAGCAGCCAAGGGGGGGTAAGCACAGATACGCAGTATTTT; CDR3: CASSQGGVSTDTQYF
size: .; V: TRBV4-2; D: TRBD2; J: TRBJ2-3; DNA: TGTGCCAGCAGCACGGGGGGGCAAGGAGATACGCAGTATTTT; CDR3: CASSTGGQGDTQYF
size: .; V: TRBV27; D: .; J: TRBJ1-2; DNA: TGTGCCAGCAGTTTATCGGCGGAGGTCTATGGCTACACCTTC; CDR3: CASSLSAEVYGYTF
size: .; V: TRBV18; D: TRBD2; J: TRBJ2-7; DNA: TGTGCCAGCTCACCCGGAGCGGGGGGGCCGTACGAGCAGTACTTC; CDR3: CASSPGAGGPYEQYF
size: .; V: TRBV5-1; D: TRBD1; J: TRBJ1-6; DNA: TGCGCCAGCAGCCACTGGACAGGTGATAATTCACCCCTCCACTTT; CDR3: CASSHWTGDNSPLHF
size: .; V: TRBV18; D: TRBD1; J: TRBJ1-2; DNA: TGTGCCAGCTCAGCGGGACAGGTTAACTATGGCTACACCTTC; CDR3: CASSAGQVNYGYTF
size: .; V: TRBV5-1; D: .; J: TRBJ1-4; DNA: TGCGCCAGCAGCCTAGGAACAGGGCTAAGTAATGAAAAACTGTTTTTT; CDR3: CASSLGTGLSNEKLFF
size: .; V: TRBV24-1; D: TRBD1; J: TRBJ2-3; DNA: TGTGCCACGGCGAAACAGGGGGCAGGAGATACGCAGTATTTT; CDR3: CATAKQGAGDTQYF
size: .; V: TRBV5-1; D: .; J: TRBJ2-7; DNA: TGCGCCAGCAGCTTGGCAGGGGACGGCTCCTACGAGCAGTACTTC; CDR3: CASSLAGDGSYEQYF
size: .; V: TRBV3-1/TRBV3-2; D: TRBD1; J: TRBJ2-5; DNA: TGTGCCAGTACCGACCAGGGAGACACTACCAGGGGGGAGACCCAGTACTTC; CDR3: CASTDQGDTTRGETQYF
size: .; V: TRBV29-1; D: .; J: TRBJ2-4; DNA: TGCAGCGTTGAAGTTCGCGCAGGCGAAAACATTCAGTACTTC; CDR3: CSVEVRAGENIQYF
size: many; V: TRBV2; D: .; J: TRBJ1-6; DNA: TGTGCCAGCAGCGGTTACAGATCCAATTCACCCCTCCACTTT; CDR3: CASSGYRSNSPLHF
size: .; V: TRBV13; D: .; J: TRBJ1-1; DNA: TGTGCCAGCAGCTTAGTCGTGGAAGCTTTCTTT; CDR3: CASSLVVEAFF
size: .; V: TRBV5-1; D: .; J: TRBJ1-2; DNA: TGCGCCAGCAGCTTAGGACAGCATGGCTACACCTTC; CDR3: CASSLGQHGYTF
size: .; V: TRBV9; D: .; J: TRBJ2-2; DNA: TGTGCCAGCAGCGGGTCCTACTTGTTAAACACCGGGGAGCTGTTTTTT; CDR3: CASSGSYLLNTGELFF
size: once; V: TRBV18; D: .; J: TRBJ2-7; DNA: TGTGCCAGCTCACCGGGGTCAGGGTTCCACGAGCAGTACTTC; CDR3: CASSPGSGFHEQYF
size: .; V: TRBV9; D: TRBD1; J: TRBJ2-5; DNA: TGTGCCAGCAGCGTGACAGGGGGGGACCAAGAGACCCAGTACTTC; CDR3: CASSVTGGDQETQYF
size: .; V: TRBV4-1; D: TRBD1; J: TRBJ1-6; DNA: TGCGCCAGCAGCCAAGATGACAGGGAGTCGAATTCACCCCTCCACTTT; CDR3: CASSQDDRESNSPLHF
size: .; V: TRBV28; D: TRBD1; J: TRBJ1-2; DNA: TGTGCCACAACTACGGGACAGTACTATGGCTACACCTTC; CDR3: CATTTGQYYGYTF
size: .; V: TRBV2; D: .; J: TRBJ1-1; DNA: TGTGCCAGCAAGGCGGCGGAGAACACTGAAGCTTTCTTT; CDR3: CASKAAENTEAFF